The 3 T cell receptor beta chains given below trace back to one sample, sequenced in a study of T cells in Graves' hyperthyroidism and ophthalmopathy. Authors of the study amplified TCR beta CDR3 regions from RNA transcripts. Using the HTBI primer set, a first-round RT-PCR was run on the TCR CDR3. One entry per CDR3 protein, called by TCRdb with MiXCR from the multiplex PCR reads. Of approximately 400,000 distinct CDR3 sequences listed, about 15% are singletons. Material for sequencing was blood. Receptors originate from a woman aged 55-70 years with Graves' hyperthyroidism.

This clonotype appeared a single time. This may be a read error: a much more frequent sequence differs by one nucleotide. V and J are TRBV30 and TRBJ2-7; TRBD2 matches at 10 bases. Germline CDR1 is GTSNPN and CDR2 is SVGIG (reference sequence). The CDR3 extends over 13 amino acids. With V trimmed by 5 bases and J by 7 bases, 8 bases remained unmatched. CDR3 sequence (DNA): TGTGCCTGGCCCCTGCAGCGGGAGGGTGAGCAGTACTTC. Amino acid sequence: CAWPLQREGEQYF. Together with reference TRBV30 and TRBJ2-7, the CDR3 gives the full variable domain: SQTIHQWPATLVQPVGSPLSLECTVEGTSNPNLYWYRQAAGRGLQLLFYSVGIGQISSEVPQNLSASRPQDRQFILSSKKLLLSDSGFYLCAWPLQREGEQYFGPGTRLTVT.

The J gene is TRBJ2-5, the V gene TRBV7-3; no reliable D call. The length of the CDR3 is 13 residues. Germline-derived CDR1 and CDR2 are SGHTA and FQGTGA. V was cut by 5 bases and J by 5 bases, with 12 bases left in between. This chain's CDR3 is CASSPGPPETQYF. CDR3 DNA sequence: TGTGCCAGCAGCCCAGGCCCTCCGGAGACCCAGTACTTC.

The chain joins TRBV19 to TRBJ2-1; no definite D call. The CDR3 runs to 13 residues. V shed 6 bases and J shed 0 bases, with 6 bases lying between them. From germline, CDR1 is LNHDA and CDR2 SQIVND (reference sequence). The CDR3 spells CASRESSYNEQFF. In nucleotides, the CDR3 is TGTGCCAGTAGGGAAAGCTCCTACAATGAGCAGTTCTTC.